This TCR beta chain came from a study of blood T cell dynamics during melanoma immunotherapy. By frequency in the sample, this clone is medium-sized. Its antigen is unknown. With 6 bases clipped from V and 5 bases from J, the junction kept 9 bases outside the gene matches. This CDR3 has 16 residues. Germline CDR1 reads MGHRA; CDR2 reads YSYEKL. Time point given: week 3, after first cycle of checkpoint inhibitor. Blood was drawn before treatment and at week 3 after checkpoint blockade. Overall study results and limits: Clones driving repertoire changes may be melanoma-specific or general immune activation.

Each bulk PBMC sample had approximately 400 ng DNA loaded. TCRdb's table, derived via immunoSEQ multiplex PCR, lists solely in-frame clones and lacks some. The repertoire holds roughly 4,700 clones, with around 78% as singletons. The TCR was taken from a human donor with melanoma. The gene calls are TRBV4-1 and TRBJ2-2; 10 bases match TRBD1. The sample in question was blood, obtained from a patient treated with checkpoint blockade. For the CDR3, the DNA is TGCGCCAGCAGTCCGACCGGGACAGGGGCAACCGGGGAGCTGTTTTTT. This gives the protein CASSPTGTGATGELFF.